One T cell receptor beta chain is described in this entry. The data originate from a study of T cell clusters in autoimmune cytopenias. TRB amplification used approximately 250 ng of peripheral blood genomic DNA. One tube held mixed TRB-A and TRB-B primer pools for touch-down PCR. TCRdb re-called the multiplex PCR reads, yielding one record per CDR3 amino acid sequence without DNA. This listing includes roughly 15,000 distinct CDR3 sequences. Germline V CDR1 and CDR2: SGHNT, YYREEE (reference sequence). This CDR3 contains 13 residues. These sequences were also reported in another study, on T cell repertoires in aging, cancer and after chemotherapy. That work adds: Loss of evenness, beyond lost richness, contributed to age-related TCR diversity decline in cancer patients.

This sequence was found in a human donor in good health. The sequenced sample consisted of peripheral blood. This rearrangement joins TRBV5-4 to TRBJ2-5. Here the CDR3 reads CASSFTPQETQYF.